The 5 T cell receptor beta chains reported below all come from one sample, sequenced in a study of blood T cell repertoires in COVID-19. TCRdb's copy holds only in-frame clones and misses some; the assay was immunoSEQ multiplex PCR. The data hold approximately 52,000 clones, with about 86% observed a single time. The source material was peripheral blood. Every receptor here comes from a man aged 55 to 69 with acute or convalescent COVID-19.

This clone was counted only a few times. The rearrangement uses TRBV5-4 and TRBJ2-7; TRBD2 aligns across 8 bases. The CDR3 is made up of 14 amino acids. After removal of 1 base from V and 5 bases from J, the junction contained 5 bases not matched to a gene. Germline values: CDR1 SGHNT, CDR2 YYREEE (reference sequence). CDR3 nucleotides: TGTGCCAGCAGCTTGTCAGGACTAGCTAACGAGCAGTACTTC. It yields the protein CASSLSGLANEQYF.

This chain joins TRBV21-1 and TRBJ1-6; whether TRBD1, the table's D call, matches the DNA was not checked. TRBV21-1 is a documented pseudogene. The CDR3 covers 15 residues. The CDR3: CASSIQGQGSSPLHF. The CDR3 nucleotides read TGTGCCAGCAGCATCCAGGGACAGGGTAGTTCACCCCTCCACTTT.

The genes are TRBV27 and TRBJ2-7; tentative D call: TRBD1 (5 bases). The germline V gene has CDR1 MNHEY and CDR2 SMNVEV (reference sequence). V lost 4 bases and J lost 2, with 9 bases in between. This CDR3 region has 13 residues. Here the CDR3 reads CASSSPGPYEQYF. The CDR3 DNA reads as TGTGCCAGCAGTTCCCCAGGGCCCTACGAGCAGTACTTC.

The chain couples TRBV11-2 to TRBJ2-2; D gene ambiguous. Trimming left V 1 base short and J 3 bases short, with 3 bases between. The CDR3 is 13 residues long. CDR1 and CDR2 from the germline V gene are SGHAT and FQNNGV. The CDR3 nucleotides are TGTGCCAGCAGCTTAGGGCACACCGGGGAGCTGTTTTTT. Its protein product is CASSLGHTGELFF.

The J gene is TRBJ2-2, the V gene TRBV4-3; D is perhaps TRBD1 (5 bases). V was shortened by 4 bases and J by 2 bases, with 17 bases between the two germline ends. The CDR3 loop spans 17 amino acids. Germline V CDR1 and CDR2: LGHNA, YSLEER. CDR3 loop: CASSPRPQGPNTGELFF. The DNA of the CDR3 is TGCGCCAGCAGCCCAAGACCCCAGGGCCCCAACACCGGGGAGCTGTTTTTT.